The 2 T cell receptor beta chains in this list originate from one sample, sequenced in a study of T cells in Graves' hyperthyroidism and ophthalmopathy. TCR beta CDR3 regions were amplified from RNA. Using the HTBI primer set, a first-round RT-PCR was run on the TCR CDR3. TCRdb ran MiXCR on the multiplex PCR reads and lists one entry per CDR3 protein. The table lists 600,000 to 900,000 distinct CDR3 sequences, 16% of them singletons, with approximately 8% in the top ten. The sequenced sample consisted of blood. The receptors come from a man aged 18 to 35 with Graves' hyperthyroidism.

The chain is built from TRBV18 and TRBJ1-1; D remains ambiguous. The CDR3 is 12 residues long. Germline CDR1 reads KGHSH; CDR2 reads LQKENI. The V and J ends lost 3 bases and 8 bases respectively, with 10 bases between them. CDR3 DNA: TGTGCCAGCTCACCTTCGAGCGGGGAAGCTTTCTTT. It yields the protein CASSPSSGEAFF.

This clonotype appeared many times. The chain has TRBV12-3 or TRBV12-4 and TRBJ1-1, with 7 bases lining up with TRBD1. V dropped 0 bases and J dropped 5; count of bases not matched to a gene: 3. This CDR3 comprises 14 residues. Here the CDR3 DNA reads TGTGCCAGCAGTTTAGCGCAGGGGGGGACTGAAGCTTTCTTT. Its translation: CASSLAQGGTEAFF.